This T cell receptor beta chain was recorded in a study of blood T cells in healthy people across ages. Regarding the study as a whole: Estimates based on one million T cells were treated as lower bounds. Expanded clonotype shifts may have been confounded, as the donors had an unknown CMV status.

Each donor supplied 8 to 10 milliliters of peripheral blood. Every sample gave at least 5 micrograms of total RNA when it was extracted. On this clonotype: Its matching antigen is unknown.

A J-beta primer mix and a sample-barcoded 5' primer were used in a second PCR of about 7 to 12 cycles. TCRdb re-derived calls from the 5' RACE reads in MiXCR, one entry per CDR3 protein. The table has hundreds of thousands of distinct CDR3 sequences, around 50% seen once. The clonotype comes from a man at least 80 years old in good health. The sample consisted of blood.

The CDR3 sequence: CASSLGVPSYEQYF. In nucleotides, the CDR3 is TGTGCCAGCAGCTTAGGGGTCCCCTCCTACGAGCAGTACTTC. The chain uses TRBV7-8 and TRBJ2-7; D is undetermined. The V and J ends lost 1 base and 0 bases respectively, with 7 bases between them. The CDR3 is made up of 14 amino acids. The germline V gene encodes CDR1 SGHVS and CDR2 FQNEAQ.